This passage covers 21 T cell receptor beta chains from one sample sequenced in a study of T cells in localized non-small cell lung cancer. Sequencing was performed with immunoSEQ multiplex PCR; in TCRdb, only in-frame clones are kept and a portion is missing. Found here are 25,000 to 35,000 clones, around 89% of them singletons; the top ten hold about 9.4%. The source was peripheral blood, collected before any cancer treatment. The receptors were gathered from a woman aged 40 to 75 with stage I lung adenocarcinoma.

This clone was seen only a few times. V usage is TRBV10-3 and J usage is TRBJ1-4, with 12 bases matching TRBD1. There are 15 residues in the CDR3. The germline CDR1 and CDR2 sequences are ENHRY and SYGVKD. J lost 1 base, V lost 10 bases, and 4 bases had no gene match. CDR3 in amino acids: CATGTGGGTNEKLFF. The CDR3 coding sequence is TGTGCCACTGGGACAGGGGGCGGAACTAATGAAAAACTGTTTTTT.

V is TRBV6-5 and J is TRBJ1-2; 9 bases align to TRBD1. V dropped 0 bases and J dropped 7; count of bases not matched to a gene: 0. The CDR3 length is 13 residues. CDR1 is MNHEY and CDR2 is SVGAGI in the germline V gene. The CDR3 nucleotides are TGTGCCAGCAGTTACTCGACAGGGGGTGGCTACACCTTC. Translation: CASSYSTGGGYTF.

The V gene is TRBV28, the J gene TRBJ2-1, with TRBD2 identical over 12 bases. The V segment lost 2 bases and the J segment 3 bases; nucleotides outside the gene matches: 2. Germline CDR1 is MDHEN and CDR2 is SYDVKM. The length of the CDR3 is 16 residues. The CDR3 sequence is CASSLLAGGNYNEQFF. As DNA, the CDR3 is TGTGCCAGCAGTTTACTAGCGGGGGGGAACTACAATGAGCAGTTCTTC.

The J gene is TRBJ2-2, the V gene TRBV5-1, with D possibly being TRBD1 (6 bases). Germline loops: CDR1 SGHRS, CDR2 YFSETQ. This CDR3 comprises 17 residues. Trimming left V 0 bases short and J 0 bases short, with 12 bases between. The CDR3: CASSLDGGPTNTGELFF. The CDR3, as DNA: TGCGCCAGCAGCTTGGATGGGGGCCCCACGAACACCGGGGAGCTGTTTTTT.

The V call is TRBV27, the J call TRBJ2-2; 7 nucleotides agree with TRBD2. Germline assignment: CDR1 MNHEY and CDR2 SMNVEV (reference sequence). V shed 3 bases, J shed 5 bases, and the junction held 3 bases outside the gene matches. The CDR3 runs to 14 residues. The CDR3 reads CASSFRGGTGELFF. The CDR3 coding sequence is TGTGCCAGCAGTTTCCGCGGGGGAACCGGGGAGCTGTTTTTT.

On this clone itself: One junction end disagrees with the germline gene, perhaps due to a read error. As DNA, the CDR3 is TGCGCCAGCGGCTTTGAAAGGCCGAGACAGGGGCAATCCCCAATTCCTTACAATGAGCAGTTCTTC. Protein: CASGFERPRQGQSPIPYNEQFF. The chain combines TRBV5-1 with TRBJ2-1; TRBD1 aligns across 8 bases. Germline CDR1 reads SGHRS; CDR2 reads YFSETQ. The CDR3 totals 22 residues.

The CDR3 DNA reads TGCGCCAGCAGCCTTGCTAGCGGGGGCGTAGGGTACAATGAGCAGTTCTTC. This codes for CASSLASGGVGYNEQFF. The chain recombines TRBV5-1 with TRBJ2-1, with 10 nucleotides matching TRBD2. Looked up from germline, CDR1 is SGHRS and CDR2 is YFSETQ. The CDR3 length is 17 residues. Germline trimming cut 4 bases from V and 4 bases from J; bases unmatched to any gene: 11.

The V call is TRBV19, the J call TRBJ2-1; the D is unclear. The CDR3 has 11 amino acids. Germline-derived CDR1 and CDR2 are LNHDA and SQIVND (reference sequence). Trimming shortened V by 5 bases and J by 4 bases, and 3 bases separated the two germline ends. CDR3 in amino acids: CASSLYNEQFF. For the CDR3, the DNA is TGTGCCAGTAGTCTGTACAATGAGCAGTTCTTC.

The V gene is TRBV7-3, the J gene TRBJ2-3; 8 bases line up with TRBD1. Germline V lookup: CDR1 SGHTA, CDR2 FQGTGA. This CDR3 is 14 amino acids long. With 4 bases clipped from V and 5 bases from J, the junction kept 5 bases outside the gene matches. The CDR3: CASSSQGAGDTQYF. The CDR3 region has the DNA TGTGCCAGCAGCTCGCAGGGGGCCGGAGATACGCAGTATTTT.

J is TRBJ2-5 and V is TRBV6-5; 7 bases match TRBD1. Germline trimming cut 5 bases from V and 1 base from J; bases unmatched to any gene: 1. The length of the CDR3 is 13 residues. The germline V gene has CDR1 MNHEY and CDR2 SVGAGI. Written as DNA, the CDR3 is TGTGCCAGCAGTCACAGGGGCCAAGAGACCCAGTACTTC. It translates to CASSHRGQETQYF.

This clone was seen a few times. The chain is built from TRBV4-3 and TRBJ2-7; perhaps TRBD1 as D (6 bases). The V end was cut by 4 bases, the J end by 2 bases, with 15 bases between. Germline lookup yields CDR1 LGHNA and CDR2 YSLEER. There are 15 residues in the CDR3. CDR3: CASSLWDGQPYEQYF. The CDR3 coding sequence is TGCGCCAGCAGCCTCTGGGACGGACAGCCCTACGAGCAGTACTTC.

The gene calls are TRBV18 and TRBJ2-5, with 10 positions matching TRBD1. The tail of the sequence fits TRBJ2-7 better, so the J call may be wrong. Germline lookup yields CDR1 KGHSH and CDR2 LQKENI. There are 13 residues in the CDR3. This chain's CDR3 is CASSGQGGYEQYF. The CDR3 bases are TGTGCCAGCTCCGGACAGGGGGGCTACGAGCAGTACTTC.

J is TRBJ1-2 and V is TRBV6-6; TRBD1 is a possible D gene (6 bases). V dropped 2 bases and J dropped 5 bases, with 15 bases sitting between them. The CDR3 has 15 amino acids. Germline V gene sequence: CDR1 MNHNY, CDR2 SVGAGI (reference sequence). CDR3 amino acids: CASSYAGQQTYGYTF. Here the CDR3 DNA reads TGTGCCAGCAGTTACGCAGGACAGCAGACTTATGGCTACACCTTC.

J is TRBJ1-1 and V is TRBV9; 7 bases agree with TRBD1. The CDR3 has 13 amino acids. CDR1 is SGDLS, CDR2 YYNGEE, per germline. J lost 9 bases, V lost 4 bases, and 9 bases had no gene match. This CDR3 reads CASSLQTGSQAFF. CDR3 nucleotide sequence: TGTGCCAGCAGCCTACAGACAGGGAGCCAAGCTTTCTTT.

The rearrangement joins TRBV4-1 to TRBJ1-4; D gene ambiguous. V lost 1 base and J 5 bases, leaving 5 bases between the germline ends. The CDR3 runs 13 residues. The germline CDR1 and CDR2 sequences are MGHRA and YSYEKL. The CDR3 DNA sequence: TGCGCCAGCAGCCAAGCGGGGAATGAAAAACTGTTTTTT. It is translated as CASSQAGNEKLFF.

The CDR3 nucleotides read TGTGCCTGGAGTGGGCGGATACAGTTCTTC. It specifies CAWSGRIQFF. J is TRBJ2-1 and V is TRBV30; D call uncertain. The V end lost 1 base, the J end lost 13 bases, and 8 bases lay between the germline ends. Per the germline V gene, CDR1 is GTSNPN and CDR2 is SVGIG (reference sequence). The CDR3 covers 10 residues.

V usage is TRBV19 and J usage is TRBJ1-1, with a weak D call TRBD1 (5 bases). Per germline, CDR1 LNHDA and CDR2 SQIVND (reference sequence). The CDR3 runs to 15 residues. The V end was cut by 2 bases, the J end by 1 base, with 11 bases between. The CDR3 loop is CASSITSGTNTEAFF. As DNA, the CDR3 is TGTGCCAGTAGTATAACTTCGGGGACGAACACTGAAGCTTTCTTT.

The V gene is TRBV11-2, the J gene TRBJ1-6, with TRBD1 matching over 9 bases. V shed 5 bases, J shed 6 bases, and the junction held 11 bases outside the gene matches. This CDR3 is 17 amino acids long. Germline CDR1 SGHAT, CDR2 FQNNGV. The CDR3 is CASSDNRWDRVNSPLHF. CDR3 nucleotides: TGTGCCAGCAGCGACAATCGTTGGGACAGGGTTAATTCACCCCTCCACTTT.

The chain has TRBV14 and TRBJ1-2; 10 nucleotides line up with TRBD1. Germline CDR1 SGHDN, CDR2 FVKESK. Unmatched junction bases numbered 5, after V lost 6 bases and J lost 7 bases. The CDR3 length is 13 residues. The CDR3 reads CASRLTGGGGYTF. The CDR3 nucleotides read TGTGCCAGCAGGCTGACAGGGGGCGGTGGCTACACCTTC.

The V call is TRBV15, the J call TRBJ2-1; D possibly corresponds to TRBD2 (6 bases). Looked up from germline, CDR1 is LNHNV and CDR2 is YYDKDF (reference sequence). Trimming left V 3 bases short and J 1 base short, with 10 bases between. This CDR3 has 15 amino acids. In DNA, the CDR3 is TGTGCCACCAGCAGGGCGGGGTCATCCTACAATGAGCAGTTCTTC. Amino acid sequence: CATSRAGSSYNEQFF.

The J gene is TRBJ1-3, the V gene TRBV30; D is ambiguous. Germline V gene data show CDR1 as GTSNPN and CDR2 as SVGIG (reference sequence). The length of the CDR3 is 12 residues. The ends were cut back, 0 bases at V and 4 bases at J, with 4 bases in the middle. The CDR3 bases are TGTGCCTGGAGTGTTTCCGGAAACACCATATATTTT. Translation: CAWSVSGNTIYF.